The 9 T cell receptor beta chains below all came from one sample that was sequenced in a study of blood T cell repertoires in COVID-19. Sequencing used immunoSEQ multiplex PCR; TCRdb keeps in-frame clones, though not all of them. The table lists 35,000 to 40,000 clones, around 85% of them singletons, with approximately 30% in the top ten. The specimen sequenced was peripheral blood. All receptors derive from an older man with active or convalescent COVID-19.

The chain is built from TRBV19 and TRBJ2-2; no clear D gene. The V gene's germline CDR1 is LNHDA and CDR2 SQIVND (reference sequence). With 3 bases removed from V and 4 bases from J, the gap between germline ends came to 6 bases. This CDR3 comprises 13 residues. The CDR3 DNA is TGTGCCAGTAGTATCTCCGGCACCGGGGAGCTGTTTTTT. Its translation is CASSISGTGELFF.

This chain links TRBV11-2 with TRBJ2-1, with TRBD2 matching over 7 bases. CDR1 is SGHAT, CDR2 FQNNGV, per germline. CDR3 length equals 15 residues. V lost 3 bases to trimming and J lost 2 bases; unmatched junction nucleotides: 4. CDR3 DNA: TGTGCCAGCAGCTTGGCCCTAGCGGCCTACAATGAGCAGTTCTTC. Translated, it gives CASSLALAAYNEQFF.

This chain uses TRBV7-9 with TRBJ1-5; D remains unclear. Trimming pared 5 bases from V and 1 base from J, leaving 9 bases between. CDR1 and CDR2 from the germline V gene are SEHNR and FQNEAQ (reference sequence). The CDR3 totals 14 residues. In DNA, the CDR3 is TGTGCCAGCAGCCTCACGGGGAGCAATCAGCCCCAGCATTTT. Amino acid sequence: CASSLTGSNQPQHF.

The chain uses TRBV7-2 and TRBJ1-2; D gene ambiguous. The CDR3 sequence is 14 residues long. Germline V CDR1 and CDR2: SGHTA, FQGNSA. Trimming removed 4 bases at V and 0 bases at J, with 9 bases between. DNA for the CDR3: TGTGCCAGCAGCTACCCCAGGCCTAACTATGGCTACACCTTC. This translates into CASSYPRPNYGYTF.

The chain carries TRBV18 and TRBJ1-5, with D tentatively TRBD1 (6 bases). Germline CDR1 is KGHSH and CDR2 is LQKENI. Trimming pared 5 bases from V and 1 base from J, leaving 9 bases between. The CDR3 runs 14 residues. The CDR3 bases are TGTGCCAGCTCAACCAGGGGAAGCAATCAGCCCCAGCATTTT. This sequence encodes CASSTRGSNQPQHF.

DNA of the CDR3: TGTGCCAGCAGCCAAGCTGCGACAGGGATTTGGGAGCAGTACTTC. It yields the protein CASSQAATGIWEQYF. The V call is TRBV3-1 (or the pseudogene TRBV3-2), the J call TRBJ2-7; 7 bases agree with TRBD1. V trimming: 1 base; J trimming: 7 bases; junction bases outside the gene matches: 10. Looked up from germline, CDR1 is LGHDT and CDR2 is YNNKEL (reference sequence). The CDR3 extends over 15 amino acids.

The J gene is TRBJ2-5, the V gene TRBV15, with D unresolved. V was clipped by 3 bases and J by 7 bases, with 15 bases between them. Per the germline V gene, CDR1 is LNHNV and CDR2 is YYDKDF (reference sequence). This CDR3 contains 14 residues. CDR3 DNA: TGTGCCACCAGCAGTCTTACAACCCCCAGGACCCAGTACTTC. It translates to CATSSLTTPRTQYF.

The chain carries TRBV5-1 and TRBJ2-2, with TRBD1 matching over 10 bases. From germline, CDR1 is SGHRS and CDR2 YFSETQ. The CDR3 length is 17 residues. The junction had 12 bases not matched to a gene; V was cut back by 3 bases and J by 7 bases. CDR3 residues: CASSSQTGTGVVGELFF. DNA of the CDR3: TGCGCCAGCAGCTCGCAGACCGGGACAGGGGTGGTCGGGGAGCTGTTTTTT.

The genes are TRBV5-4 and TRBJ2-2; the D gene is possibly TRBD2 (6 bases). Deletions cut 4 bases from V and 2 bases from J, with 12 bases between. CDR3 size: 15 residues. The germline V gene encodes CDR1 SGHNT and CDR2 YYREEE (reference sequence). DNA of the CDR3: TGTGCCAGCAGCAGGGACTCCAGAAACACCGGGGAGCTGTTTTTT. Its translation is CASSRDSRNTGELFF.